Listed below are T cell receptor beta chains from one sample, sequenced in a study of vaccination effects on CD4 cells after COVID-19. The antigens for these receptors are not known. Measured with immunoSEQ multiplex PCR; TCRdb has only the in-frame clones, and not every one. The sample gives 50,000 to 60,000 clones, roughly 80% of which show up once; less than 4% is in the top ten. The input for sequencing was CD4+ T cells from PBMCs cultured without peptide, taken before COVID-19 vaccination. The receptors come from a human donor who received a COVID-19 vaccine. Each CDR3 is given with its conserved first and last residue. Each record gives: clone size, V gene, J gene, D gene, CDR3 DNA, CDR3 protein. The D gene is left open where the match is weak. Clone size is given for some rows only: seen once, a few or many times, or a class if the clone is expanded.

.	TRBV7-2	TRBJ1-5	.	TGTGCCAGCAGCTTAGACGGGTCAGGCAATCAGCCCCAGCATTTT	CASSLDGSGNQPQHF
few	TRBV15	TRBJ1-3	TRBD1	TGTGCCACCAGCAGCTACAGGGGGCCTGGAAACACCATATATTTT	CATSSYRGPGNTIYF
.	TRBV6-5	TRBJ1-1	.	TGTGCCAGCAGCCCACTAATTTCGGTTGGAACTGAAGCTTTCTTT	CASSPLISVGTEAFF
.	TRBV7-9	TRBJ1-2	.	TGTGCCAGCAGCTTAGGGCAGGGTGTCTATGGCTACACCTTC	CASSLGQGVYGYTF
once	TRBV9	TRBJ2-5	TRBD1	TGTGCCAGCAGCGTAGGACGGACAGGGGAGGGGACCCAGTACTTC	CASSVGRTGEGTQYF
.	TRBV9	TRBJ1-1	TRBD1	TGTGCCAGCAGCGTAGGAATTTGGGGACAGCAGAACACTGAAGCTTTCTTT	CASSVGIWGQQNTEAFF
once	TRBV5-3	TRBJ2-3	TRBD2	TGTGCCAGAAGCTTGAGGCCGCCGGGACTAGCGGGGGGAAGCACAGATACGCAGTATTTT	CARSLRPPGLAGGSTDTQYF
.	TRBV6-1	TRBJ1-5	TRBD1	TGTGCCAGCAGTCCAGACAGGGGTAGCAATCAGCCCCAGCATTTT	CASSPDRGSNQPQHF
few	TRBV5-4	TRBJ1-1	.	TGTGCCAGCAGCTTTGGGGGTGGCACTGAAGCTTTCTTT	CASSFGGGTEAFF
.	TRBV6-5	TRBJ1-1	TRBD1	TGTGCCAGCAGGCGGGACAGCTTGAACACTGAAGCTTTCTTT	CASRRDSLNTEAFF
once	TRBV7-9	TRBJ1-1	TRBD1	TGTGCCAGCAGCTTAGTGACAGGGTTAAGCACTGAAGCTTTCTTT	CASSLVTGLSTEAFF
.	TRBV30	TRBJ2-3	TRBD2	TGTGCCTGGGCGTTTGCGGGGGGGCGCACAGATACGCAGTATTTT	CAWAFAGGRTDTQYF
.	TRBV2	TRBJ1-5	TRBD1	TGTGCCAGCAGTATACAGGGGTCTCTTAGCAATCAGCCCCAGCATTTT	CASSIQGSLSNQPQHF
once	TRBV10-2	TRBJ1-5	.	TGCGCCAGCAGTGAGCGAGGGGCCGGGGGTCAGCCCCAGCATTTT	CASSERGAGGQPQHF
.	TRBV2	TRBJ1-5	.	TGTGCCAGCAGTGCAGCAAATAGCAATCAGCCCCAGCATTTT	CASSAANSNQPQHF
.	TRBV14	TRBJ1-1	.	TGTGCCAGCAGCCCTTTGGGGGCGGACCAACTTAGAGCTTTCTTT	CASSPLGADQLRAFF
.	TRBV7-9	TRBJ1-6	TRBD1	TGTGCCAGCAGCTGGACAGGCTTGAGGAATTCACCCCTCCACTTT	CASSWTGLRNSPLHF
.	TRBV18	TRBJ1-1	.	TGTGCCAGCTCACCACCGGTCACAGAAGGGGACACTGAAGCTTTCTTT	CASSPPVTEGDTEAFF
few	TRBV7-3	TRBJ1-1	.	TGTGCCAGCAGCTTAAGAAGCGGCCCGAACACTGAAGCTTTCTTT	CASSLRSGPNTEAFF
.	TRBV19	TRBJ2-1	.	TGTGCCAGTAGGAAATTTTTAGACCACCATGAGCAGTTCTTC	CASRKFLDHHEQFF
once	TRBV6-5	TRBJ2-2	TRBD1	TGTGCCAGCAGCCTCCACAGGGGGCGGGTCGGGGAGCTGTTTTTT	CASSLHRGRVGELFF
few	TRBV2	TRBJ1-1	.	TGTGCCAGCAGCCGCAACCTAGGGGGGGGTAAATCGAACACTGAAGCTTTCTTT	CASSRNLGGGKSNTEAFF